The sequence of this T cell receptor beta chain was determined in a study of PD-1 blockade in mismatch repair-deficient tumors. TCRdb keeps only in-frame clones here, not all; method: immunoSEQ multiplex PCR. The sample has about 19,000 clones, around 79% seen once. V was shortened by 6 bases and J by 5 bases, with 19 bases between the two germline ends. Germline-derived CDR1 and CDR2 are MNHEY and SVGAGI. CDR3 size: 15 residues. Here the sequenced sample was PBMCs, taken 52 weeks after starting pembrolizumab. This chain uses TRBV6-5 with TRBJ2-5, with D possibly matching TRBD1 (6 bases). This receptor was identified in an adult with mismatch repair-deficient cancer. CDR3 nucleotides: TGTGCCAGCAGACTCGGACAGACACCCCAGGAGACCCAGTACTTC. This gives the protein CASRLGQTPQETQYF.